Sequencing of this T cell receptor beta chain was carried out in a study of blood T cell repertoires in COVID-19. Study at large: The United States, Italy and Spain provided the acute and convalescent COVID-19 samples. PBMCs, B-cell-depleted T cells, or T cells provided the cDNA or gDNA that made up the material.

Measured with immunoSEQ multiplex PCR; TCRdb has only the in-frame clones, and not every one. The repertoire has fewer than 500,000 clones, around 90% of them found once; the top ten carry around 1.8%. The V end was cut by 0 bases, the J end by 3 bases, with 12 bases between. The CDR3 totals 15 residues. The germline gives CDR1 SGHDN, CDR2 FVKESK. Participant ages covered roughly 18 to 90 years across about 22 US areas. Assignment of participants to cohorts was predicated upon participant-reported clinical history. J is TRBJ2-7 and V is TRBV14; D ambiguous. The sample was PBMCs or T cells enriched from blood (not recorded which). The sequence came from a young woman with acute COVID-19. As DNA, the CDR3 is TGTGCCAGCAGCCAAGATGAGGCCGGATTCTACGAGCAGTACTTC. Its protein product is CASSQDEAGFYEQYF.